This TCR beta chain emerged from a study of vaccination and CD4 T cells after COVID-19 (dated by TCRdb to between 2021 and 2024). In the study overall: The convalescent cohort comprised six males and four females, including two Hispanic individuals, seven Caucasians, two Asians and one multiracial person. Participants got two doses of the Pfizer-BioNTech BNT162b2 vaccine (n=8) or two doses of the Moderna mRNA-1273 vaccine (n=2). Post-COVID blood samples from convalescent patients were collected a median of about 110 days after diagnosis, with a range of roughly 30 to 161 days. The time from the second vaccine dose to post-vaccine blood sampling had a median of 72 days and ranged from about 12 to 241 days. Overlapping spike peptide pools from SARS-CoV-2 and from the common cold coronaviruses HCoV-NL63, HCoV-OC43 and HCoV-229E were used as culture stimuli. Control cultures received a CEFX viral epitope pool as the positive control, an HIV-1 Nef peptide pool as the negative control, or no peptide. In nine to eleven COVID-19 convalescent patients and a handful of infection-naive healthy vaccine recipients, researchers compared the spike-specific CD4+ TCR repertoire from before mRNA vaccination with the repertoire from after. Memory CD4+ T cell crossreactivity between SARS-CoV-2 and common cold coronavirus spike proteins was assessed at the TCR clonotype level in an earlier paper using these donors.

The cysteine opens and the phenylalanine closes a CDR3 of 14 amino acids. Only the CDR3 part of the read is kept: 42 bases, read in frame from the first base. In the germline V gene (reference sequence), CDR1 corresponds to LNHDA and CDR2 to SQIVND. Trimming removed 11 bases from V and 4 bases from J; the gene matches leave 11 bases unexplained. The study at large found these results: In convalescent patients, nearly all vaccine-specific clones (304 of 307) were found to be mono-reactive for SARS-CoV-2 spike rather than cross-reactive with common cold coronaviruses. An increase in the median number of SARS-CoV-2-reactive clonotypes from 20 to 25 after infection to 38 after vaccination was observed, but the change was not found to be significant. Among the post-vaccine SARS-CoV-2-reactive clones in convalescent patients, a median approximately 90% showed up only after vaccination, which suggests vaccine-specific priming. The number of convalescent patients in the study was relatively small, and the study did not examine early timepoints following natural infection.

The method was PCR. DNA from cultured CD4+ T cells underwent TCR sequencing with the Oncomine TCR Beta short-read assay at the Johns Hopkins FTIC core. The QIAamp micro DNA kit was used to extract genomic DNA from the cultured CD4+ T cells. Oncomine TCR Beta libraries made from cultured CD4+ T cells were pooled using unique dual indexes and sequenced on an Illumina iSeq 100. Per the source publication's procedure: Non-productive sequences were removed, and CDR3s not starting with C, not ending with F or W, or shorter than 7 amino acids were discarded. Antigen-specific clonotypes were identified with the MANAFEST web application by comparing peptide-stimulated wells with reference and other culture wells. An FDR below 0.05, an odds ratio above 5, and a productive frequency above 0.1% in at least two of three replicate wells were required for clones to be considered positive. A clonotype counted as cross-reactive if it showed significant expansion both in the SARS-CoV-2 spike wells and in at least one common cold coronavirus spike condition. Using R version 3.6.1, CDR3 homology was evaluated through Levenshtein distances (stringdist) along with unrooted phylogenetic trees (ape). TCRdb's own reprocessing of the public reads used fastp at Q25 and MiXCR and kept productive beta chains. Identical CDR3 protein sequences are pooled into one entry, listed with their most common genes and DNA. In this record, the V and J calls reflect TCRdb's handling and not the investigators' own analysis. Present in this sample are some 4,400 distinct CDR3 sequences, more than 55% of which were seen just once. The top ten clonotypes cover about 41% of the sample.

Interpreted using the paper, the treatment or condition label stands for: roughly 11-day PBMC culture with coronavirus spike peptide pools or control peptides (ViraFEST assay). CD4+ T cells from unexposed donors were collected before the COVID-19 pandemic (2011-2018). The ViraFEST assay, used in the study, expanded antigen-specific T cells with peptide pools and then identified the expanded clonotypes through TCR sequencing. Each well held roughly 2 million PBMCs cultured in IMDM containing roughly 5.4% human AB serum and around 9.2 IU/ml IL-2, with 8 to 10 ug/ml peptide pools added. On days 3 and 7, half of the culture medium was replaced with fresh IL-2-containing medium. Once the cells had been in culture for roughly 10 days, the EasySep CD4+ T cell isolation kit was used to isolate CD4+ T cells by negative selection. Unexposed donor CD4+ T cells were tested for reactivity to SARS-CoV-2 S and N and four common cold coronavirus spike pools, as cell number allowed. PBMCs were separated from whole blood using Ficoll-Paque Plus gradient centrifugation and then either used fresh or cryopreserved at -140C. In general, triplicate wells were set up for every culture condition. Leukapheresis product for the unexposed donors was purchased commercially.

This clonotype was counted a few times. It has no known antigen specificity. There are no base qualities to consult, and no much larger clone falls within one base. The TCR was taken from a human donor in good health. In this chain, TRBV19 is recombined with TRBJ1-5, with 7 central nucleotides matching TRBD1. Sequenced material: CD4+ T cells from blood, cultured in vitro. The CDR3 corresponds to CAVTGSGGNQPQHF. The nucleotide sequence reads as follows: TGTGCCGTCACAGGCTCAGGGGGGAATCAGCCCCAGCATTTT.